This TCR beta chain was found in a study of T-cell reconstitution after alpha-beta-depleted transplantation in children. V dropped 2 bases and J dropped 0 bases, with 20 bases sitting between them. The CDR3 length is 19 residues. Whole-study results and caveats: Several hundred expanded graft clones reportedly supplied alpha-beta T cells about two months after transplant.

With respect to this clonotype: Its target is not known.

Construction of the TCRbeta library involved unique molecular identifiers. TCRdb re-derived calls from the PCR reads in MiXCR, one entry per CDR3 protein. The sample has about 130,000 distinct CDR3 sequences, about 9.5% seen once. This sequence was found in a girl under three years old who had a stem cell transplant for combined immunodeficiency, so the T cells may come from the graft donor. The chain has TRBV12-3 or TRBV12-4 and TRBJ2-1; D may be TRBD1 or TRBD2 (5 bases each). The sample here was PBMCs, mostly from graft donor cells, taken 180 days after TCRalphabeta/CD19-depleted stem cell transplant. The CDR3 reads CASSLSGRGLLSSYNEQFF. The DNA for the CDR3 is TGTGCCAGCAGTTTAAGCGGTCGGGGCCTGCTGAGCTCCTACAATGAGCAGTTCTTC.